The 18 T cell receptor beta chains below were found in one sample sequenced in a study of T-cell memory formation after mild COVID-19 listed by TCRdb under 2021. Receptor amplification or capture employed 5' RACE. The sequencing machine was an Illumina NovaSeq 6000. The public reads were run again by TCRdb, first through fastp at Q25 and then through MiXCR, and only productive beta chains were kept. All rows with the same CDR3 protein become a single entry with the most common DNA and genes. The sample table holds approximately 290,000 distinct CDR3 sequences, of which just under 20% were seen once. The ten biggest clones cover under 25% of the sample. The specimen sequenced was PBMCs or a T cell subset sorted from them (not recorded which). The source of these receptors is a man in his late teens or twenties who had mild COVID-19 (a few samples of this study predate the infection). The sample titles of this study are shuffled in the database, so cell type and time point are left out; the donor was told from shared clones.

This clonotype has just a few counts. The chain is built from TRBV9 and TRBJ2-1, with a possible D match to TRBD1 (6 bases). V was trimmed by 7 bases and J by 4 bases, leaving 15 bases between them. The CDR3 contains 14 residues. The germline V gene encodes CDR1 SGDLS and CDR2 YYNGEE. The DNA for the CDR3 is TGTGCCAGCTCCCAGGGGCAGGGGTACAATGAGCAGTTCTTC. This encodes CASSQGQGYNEQFF.

The chain has TRBV10-2 and TRBJ2-3, with TRBD2 as a possible D gene (6 bases). Germline CDR1 and CDR2: WSHSY and SAAADI. V lost 7 bases and J 2 bases, leaving 28 bases between the germline ends. This CDR3 comprises 19 residues. The CDR3 loop reads CASKFSSPSGRTSTDTQYF. CDR3 in DNA: TGCGCCAGCAAGTTTTCATCCCCTTCAGGGAGGACCTCCACAGATACGCAGTATTTT.

This clonotype was seen ten or more times. The rearrangement joins TRBV7-2 to TRBJ2-1; D not resolved. The V end lost 3 bases, the J end lost 5 bases, and 2 bases lay between the germline ends. The CDR3 is made up of 11 amino acids. CDR1 and CDR2 (germline): SGHTA, FQGNSA. In nucleotides, the CDR3 is TGTGCCAGCAGCTTCCACAATGAGCAGTTCTTC. It is translated as CASSFHNEQFF.

In its sample, this clonotype was seen many times. The J gene is TRBJ2-5, the V gene TRBV18; TRBD2 might be the D (5 bases). Between the trimmed V and J ends, which lost 3 bases and 5 bases, there was a span of 10 bases. The CDR3 loop spans 13 amino acids. CDR1 is KGHSH and CDR2 is LQKENI in the germline V gene. CDR3 DNA: TGTGCCAGCTCACCCGGGGTCGTGGAGACCCAGTACTTC. Protein: CASSPGVVETQYF.

The rearrangement links TRBV28 to TRBJ1-1, with D unclear. V lost 3 bases, J lost 6 bases, and 14 bases lay in between. In germline, CDR1 is MDHEN, CDR2 SYDVKM. The CDR3 consists of 14 residues. Written as DNA, the CDR3 is TGTGCCAGCAGTTTGGCCCCCGGTGGAGCTGAAGCTTTCTTT. This encodes CASSLAPGGAEAFF.

The chain has TRBV5-1 and TRBJ2-1; unclear D gene. The CDR3 covers 11 residues. The ends were cut back, 0 bases at V and 9 bases at J, with 4 bases in the middle. The germline gives CDR1 SGHRS, CDR2 YFSETQ. The CDR3 DNA sequence: TGCGCCAGCAGCTTGGCCGCTGAGCAGTTCTTC. Translation gives CASSLAAEQFF.

This clonotype has a handful of counts. This sequence joins TRBV6-4 and TRBJ2-1; 10 bases align to TRBD2. V trimming: 0 bases; J trimming: 9 bases; junction bases outside the gene matches: 2. The CDR3 has 14 amino acids. Germline CDR1 is MRHNA and CDR2 is SNTAGT. The CDR3 DNA is TGTGCCAGCAGTGACTCTAGCGGGGGGATTGAGCAGTTCTTC. It specifies CASSDSSGGIEQFF.

This clonotype has more than one count but fewer than ten. The rearrangement joins TRBV7-8 to TRBJ1-6; 7 bases line up with TRBD1. J was trimmed by 0 bases and V by 5 bases; bases with no gene match: 7. CDR1 is SGHVS and CDR2 is FQNEAQ in the germline V gene. The CDR3 contains 17 residues. The CDR3, as DNA: TGTGCCAGCAGCAGAGGGACAGCGAGCTCCTATAATTCACCCCTCCACTTT. Encoded protein: CASSRGTASSYNSPLHF.

This clonotype was seen more than once but under ten times. The J gene is TRBJ1-4, the V gene TRBV6-5; D is ambiguous. This CDR3 has 18 amino acids. Deletions cut 3 bases from V and 0 bases from J, with 17 bases between. Germline CDR1 MNHEY, CDR2 SVGAGI. The CDR3 region has the DNA TGTGCCAGCAGTTATCTAGGTTTTCGGGTTGCAACTAATGAAAAACTGTTTTTT. The encoded protein is CASSYLGFRVATNEKLFF.

This clonotype showed up many times. The chain combines TRBV5-1 with TRBJ2-1; D might be TRBD1 (6 bases). Trimming cost V 2 bases and J 0 bases, with 6 bases left between them. CDR1 is SGHRS, CDR2 YFSETQ, per germline. This CDR3 region has 14 residues. The DNA for the CDR3 is TGCGCCAGCAGCTTACAGGGCTCCTACAATGAGCAGTTCTTC. Translating it yields CASSLQGSYNEQFF.

The chain carries TRBV27 and TRBJ1-5; D uncertain. Trimming cost V 8 bases and J 6 bases, with 14 bases left between them. The length of the CDR3 is 13 residues. Germline V gene data show CDR1 as MNHEY and CDR2 as SMNVEV (reference sequence). CDR3 in DNA: TGTGCCAGCGCCTCGAGGCCAGCTCAGCCCCAGCATTTT. This translates into CASASRPAQPQHF.

This clonotype was observed a few times. The rearrangement uses TRBV29-1 and TRBJ1-1; 8 bases are a match to TRBD1. The CDR3 loop spans 14 amino acids. The germline gives CDR1 SQVTM, CDR2 ANQGSEA. V shed 5 bases, J shed 1 base, and the junction held 6 bases outside the gene matches. The CDR3 spells CSVYTGGANTEAFF. The CDR3 DNA reads TGCAGCGTTTACACAGGGGGAGCGAACACTGAAGCTTTCTTT.

This clonotype was seen only a few times. The chain is built from TRBV7-2 and TRBJ1-5, with no clear D. This CDR3 is 15 amino acids long. Per germline, CDR1 SGHTA and CDR2 FQGNSA. Trimming removed 5 bases from V and 0 bases from J, with 11 bases in between. In DNA form, the CDR3 reads TGTGCCAGCAGCGTAGTAGACGGTAGCAATCAGCCCCAGCATTTT. Amino acids: CASSVVDGSNQPQHF. The complete variable domain, with remaining parts taken from reference TRBV7-2 and TRBJ1-5, reads GAGVSQSPSNKVTEKGKDVELRCDPISGHTALYWYRQSLGQGLEFLIYFQGNSAPDKSGLPSDRFSAERTGGSVSTLTIQRTQQEDSAVYLCASSVVDGSNQPQHFGDGTRLSIL.

CDR3 residues: CASSPTVAGGDVFF. The DNA for the CDR3 is TGTGCCAGCAGCCCAACGGTAGCGGGGGGTGATGTGTTCTTC. The chain has TRBV7-9 and TRBJ2-1; 10 bases agree with TRBD2. Germline lookup yields CDR1 SEHNR and CDR2 FQNEAQ (reference sequence). The CDR3 loop spans 14 amino acids. With V trimmed by 5 bases and J by 15 bases, 13 bases remained unmatched. Full variable domain (remainder filled in from reference TRBV7-9 and TRBJ2-1): DTGVSQNPRHKITKRGQNVTFRCDPISEHNRLYWYRQTLGQGPEFLTYFQNEAQLEKSRLLSDRFSAERPKGSFSTLEIQRTEQGDSAMYLCASSPTVAGGDVFFGPGTRLTVL.

A few counts support this clonotype. V gene TRBV19 combines with J gene TRBJ1-1; D unresolved. Looked up from germline, CDR1 is LNHDA and CDR2 is SQIVND (reference sequence). The CDR3 covers 16 residues. V was pared by 3 bases and J by 4 bases, with 18 bases between. CDR3 sequence: CASSIGLSAPATEAFF. The CDR3 DNA is TGTGCCAGTAGTATTGGGTTGAGCGCCCCGGCCACTGAAGCTTTCTTT.

This clonotype was observed a few times. The chain carries TRBV29-1 and TRBJ2-7; no reliable D call. Germline values: CDR1 SQVTM, CDR2 ANQGSEA. This CDR3 has 12 amino acids. V was clipped by 6 bases and J by 10 bases, with 19 bases between them. The CDR3 nucleotides read TGCAGCGTCCGGTACGAAGGGTTGGAACAGTACTTC. It specifies CSVRYEGLEQYF.

This chain connects TRBV7-9 to TRBJ1-5, with TRBD1 matching 7 bases. J was trimmed by 5 bases and V by 1 base; bases with no gene match: 2. The germline gives CDR1 SEHNR, CDR2 FQNEAQ (reference sequence). This CDR3 is 14 amino acids long. Written as DNA, the CDR3 is TGTGCCAGCAGCTTAGAGGGGACAGATCAGCCCCAGCATTTT. Amino acid sequence: CASSLEGTDQPQHF.

In its sample, this clonotype was seen a few times. The chain's CDR3 is CASSLGLIGQGANTQYF. CDR3 DNA: TGTGCCAGCAGCTTAGGCCTAATAGGACAGGGGGCAAATACGCAGTATTTT. The V and J genes are TRBV7-2 and TRBJ2-3; 11 positions agree with TRBD1. The CDR3 consists of 17 residues. In germline, CDR1 is SGHTA, CDR2 FQGNSA. Trimming took 1 base from V and 7 from J; bases not matched to a gene: 10.